This T cell receptor beta chain was sequenced in a study of CD8 T cells in Susac syndrome. An input of 0.5 to 1 ug of RNA was subjected to reverse transcription using random hexamers. TCR beta CDR3 was amplified by immunoSEQ multiplex PCR. This amplification extended across 54 Vbeta and 13 Jbeta segments. A single record per CDR3 protein comes from TCRdb applying MiXCR to the immunoSEQ multiplex PCR reads. There are 130,000 to 150,000 distinct CDR3 sequences in the sample; approximately 94% occur only once, and over 0.075% lies in the top ten. The V and J ends lost 7 bases and 3 bases respectively, with 12 bases between them. The CDR3 loop spans 14 amino acids. From germline, CDR1 is LNHDA and CDR2 SQIVND (reference sequence). In contrast to the negatively isolated CD8+ and CD4+ T cells, TEMRA cells were FACS-enriched.

The source of this sequence is a human donor with Susac syndrome. The chain combines TRBV19 with TRBJ2-2; D not resolved. Sequencing used CD4+ T cells from PBMCs. CDR3 nucleotide sequence: TGTGCCAGTAAGGTCCTCGAAGACACCGGGGAGCTGTTTTTT. It is translated as CASKVLEDTGELFF.